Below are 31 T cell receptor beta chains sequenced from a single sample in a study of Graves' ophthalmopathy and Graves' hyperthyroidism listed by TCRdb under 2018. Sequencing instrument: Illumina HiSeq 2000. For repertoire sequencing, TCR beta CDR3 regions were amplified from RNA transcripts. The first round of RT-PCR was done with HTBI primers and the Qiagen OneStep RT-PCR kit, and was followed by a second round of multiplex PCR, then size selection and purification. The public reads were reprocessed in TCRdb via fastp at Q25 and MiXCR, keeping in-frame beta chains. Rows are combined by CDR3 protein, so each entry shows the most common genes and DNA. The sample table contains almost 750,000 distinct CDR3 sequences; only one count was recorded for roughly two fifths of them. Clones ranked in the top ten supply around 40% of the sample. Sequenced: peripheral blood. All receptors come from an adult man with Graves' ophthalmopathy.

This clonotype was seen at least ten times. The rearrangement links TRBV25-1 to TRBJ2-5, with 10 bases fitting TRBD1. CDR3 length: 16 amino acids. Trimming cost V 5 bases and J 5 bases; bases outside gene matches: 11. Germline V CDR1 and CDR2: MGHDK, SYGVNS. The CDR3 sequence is CASSPRTGGRGETQYF. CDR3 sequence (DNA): TGTGCCAGCAGTCCTAGGACAGGGGGGCGTGGGGAGACCCAGTACTTC.

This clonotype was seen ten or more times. CDR3 loop: CASGQGGTVSGELFF. Written as DNA, the CDR3 is TGTGCCAGTGGACAGGGTGGGACGGTATCCGGGGAGCTGTTTTTT. This chain joins TRBV19 and TRBJ2-2; 8 bases fit TRBD1. The CDR3 loop spans 15 amino acids. V was pared by 8 bases and J by 6 bases, with 11 bases of the junction left unmatched. Germline V gives CDR1 LNHDA, CDR2 SQIVND (reference sequence).

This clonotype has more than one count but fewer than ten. The CDR3 nucleotides are TGTGCCAGCAGCGTAGGGGTAAAGACTGAAGCTTTCTTT. It encodes CASSVGVKTEAFF. This chain links TRBV9 with TRBJ1-1; D unclear. Per the germline V gene, CDR1 is SGDLS and CDR2 is YYNGEE. The CDR3 sequence is 13 residues long. The V end was cut by 0 bases, the J end by 5 bases, with 8 bases between.

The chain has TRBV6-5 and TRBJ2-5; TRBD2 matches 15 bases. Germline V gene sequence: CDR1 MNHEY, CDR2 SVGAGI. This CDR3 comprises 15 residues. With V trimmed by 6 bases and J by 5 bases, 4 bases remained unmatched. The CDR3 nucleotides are TGTGCCAGCAGATACGGGACTAGCGGGGGGGAGACCCAGTACTTC. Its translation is CASRYGTSGGETQYF.

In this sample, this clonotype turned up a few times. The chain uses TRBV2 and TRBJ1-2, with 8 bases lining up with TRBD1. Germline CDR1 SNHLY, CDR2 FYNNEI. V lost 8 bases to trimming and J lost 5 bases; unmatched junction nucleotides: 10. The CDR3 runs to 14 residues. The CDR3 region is CASQAVTGAYGYTF. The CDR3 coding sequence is TGTGCCAGCCAAGCGGTGACAGGGGCATATGGCTACACCTTC.

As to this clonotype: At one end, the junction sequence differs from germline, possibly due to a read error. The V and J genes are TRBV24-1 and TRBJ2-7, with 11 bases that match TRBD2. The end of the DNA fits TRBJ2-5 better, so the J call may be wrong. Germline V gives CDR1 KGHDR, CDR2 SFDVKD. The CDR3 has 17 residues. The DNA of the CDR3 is TGTGCCGCCAGTGATTTGGGGCTAGCGGGAGGATTGGAGACCCAGTACTTC. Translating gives CAASDLGLAGGLETQYF.

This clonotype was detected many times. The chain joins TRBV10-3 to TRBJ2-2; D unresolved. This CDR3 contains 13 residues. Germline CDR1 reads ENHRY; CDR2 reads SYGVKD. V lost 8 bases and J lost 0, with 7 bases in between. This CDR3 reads CAIAEPNTGELFF. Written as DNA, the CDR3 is TGTGCCATCGCGGAGCCGAACACCGGGGAGCTGTTTTTT.

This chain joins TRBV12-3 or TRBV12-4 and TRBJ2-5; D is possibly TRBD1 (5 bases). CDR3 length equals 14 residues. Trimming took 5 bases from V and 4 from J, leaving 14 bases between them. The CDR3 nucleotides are TGTGCCAGCAGTCCCCCAGTAGGGGCAGAGACCCAGTACTTC. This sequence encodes CASSPPVGAETQYF.

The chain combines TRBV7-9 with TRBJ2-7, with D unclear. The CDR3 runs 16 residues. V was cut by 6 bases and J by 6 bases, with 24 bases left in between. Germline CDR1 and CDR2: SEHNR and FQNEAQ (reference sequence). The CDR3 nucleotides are TGTGCCAGCAGTTCCACCGTCCAAGGCGTTCTATCCGAGCAGTACTTC. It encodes CASSSTVQGVLSEQYF.

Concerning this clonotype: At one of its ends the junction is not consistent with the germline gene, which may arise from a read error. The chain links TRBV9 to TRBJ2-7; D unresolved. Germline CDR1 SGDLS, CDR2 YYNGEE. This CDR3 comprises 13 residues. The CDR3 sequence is CASSVAGGYERYF. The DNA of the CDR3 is TGTGCCAGCAGCGTCGCCGGCGGCTACGAGCGGTACTTC. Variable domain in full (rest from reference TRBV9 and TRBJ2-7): DSGVTQTPKHLITATGQRVTLRCSPRSGDLSVYWYQQSLDQGLQFLIQYYNGEERAKGNILERFSAQQFPDLHSELNLSSLELGDSALYFCASSVAGGYERYFGPGTRLTVT.

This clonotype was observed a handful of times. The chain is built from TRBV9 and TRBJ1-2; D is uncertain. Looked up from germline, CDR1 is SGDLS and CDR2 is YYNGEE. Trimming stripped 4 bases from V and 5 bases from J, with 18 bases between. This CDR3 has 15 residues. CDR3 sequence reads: CASSPRPGIGYGYTF. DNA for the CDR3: TGTGCCAGCAGCCCCAGACCTGGGATTGGATATGGCTACACCTTC.

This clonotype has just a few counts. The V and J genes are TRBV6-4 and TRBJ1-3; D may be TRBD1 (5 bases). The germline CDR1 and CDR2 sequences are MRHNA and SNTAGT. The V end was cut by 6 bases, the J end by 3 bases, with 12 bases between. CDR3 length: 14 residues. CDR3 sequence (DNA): TGTGCCAGCAGGGATGGACAAGGTGGAAACACCATATATTTT. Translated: CASRDGQGGNTIYF.

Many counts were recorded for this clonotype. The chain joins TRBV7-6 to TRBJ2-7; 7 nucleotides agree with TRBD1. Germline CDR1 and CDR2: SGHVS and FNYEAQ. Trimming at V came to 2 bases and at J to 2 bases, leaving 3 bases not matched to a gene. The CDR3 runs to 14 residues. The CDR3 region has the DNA TGTGCCAGCAGCTTACGACAGGGCCCCTACGAGCAGTACTTC. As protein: CASSLRQGPYEQYF.

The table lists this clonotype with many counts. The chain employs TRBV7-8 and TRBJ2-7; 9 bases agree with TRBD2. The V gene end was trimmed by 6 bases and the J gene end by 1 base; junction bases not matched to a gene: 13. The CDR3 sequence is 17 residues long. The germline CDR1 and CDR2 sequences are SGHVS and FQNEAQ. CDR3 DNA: TGTGCCAGCAGTTTTCCCCGTTCTAGCGGGGAATCCTACGAGCAGTACTTC. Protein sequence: CASSFPRSSGESYEQYF.

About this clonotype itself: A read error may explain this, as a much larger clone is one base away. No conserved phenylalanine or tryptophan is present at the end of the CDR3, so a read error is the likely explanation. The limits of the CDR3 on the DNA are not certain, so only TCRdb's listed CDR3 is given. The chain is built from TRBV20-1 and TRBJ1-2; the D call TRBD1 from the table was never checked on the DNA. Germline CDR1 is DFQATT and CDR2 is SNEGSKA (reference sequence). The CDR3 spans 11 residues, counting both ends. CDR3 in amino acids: CSAPITGFSTL.

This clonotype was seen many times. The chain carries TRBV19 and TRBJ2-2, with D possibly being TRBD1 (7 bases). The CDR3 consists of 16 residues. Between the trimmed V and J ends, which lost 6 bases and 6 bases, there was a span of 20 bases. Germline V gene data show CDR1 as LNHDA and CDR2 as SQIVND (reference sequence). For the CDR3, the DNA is TGTGCCAGTAGCCCAACGACGATCAGGGGGGCCGGGGAGCTGTTTTTT. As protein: CASSPTTIRGAGELFF.

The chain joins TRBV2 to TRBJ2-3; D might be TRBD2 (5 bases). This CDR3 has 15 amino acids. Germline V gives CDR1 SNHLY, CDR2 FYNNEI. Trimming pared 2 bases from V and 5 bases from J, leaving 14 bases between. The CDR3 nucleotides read TGTGCCAGCAGTGAACATAGAGACTACAGAGATACGCAGTATTTT. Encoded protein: CASSEHRDYRDTQYF.

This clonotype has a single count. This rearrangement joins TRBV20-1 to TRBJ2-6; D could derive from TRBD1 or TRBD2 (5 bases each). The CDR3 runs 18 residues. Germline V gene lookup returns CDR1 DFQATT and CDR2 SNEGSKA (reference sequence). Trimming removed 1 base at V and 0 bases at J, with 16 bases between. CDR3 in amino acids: CSARGHGTGFSGANVLTF. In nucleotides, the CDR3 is TGCAGTGCTAGAGGGCACGGGACCGGATTCTCTGGGGCCAACGTCCTGACTTTC.

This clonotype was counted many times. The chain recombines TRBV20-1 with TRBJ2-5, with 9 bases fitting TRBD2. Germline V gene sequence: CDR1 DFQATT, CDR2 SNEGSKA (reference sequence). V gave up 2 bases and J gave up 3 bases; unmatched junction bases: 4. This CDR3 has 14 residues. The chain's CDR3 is CSARRLAGKETQYF. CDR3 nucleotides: TGCAGTGCTAGACGGCTAGCGGGGAAAGAGACCCAGTACTTC.

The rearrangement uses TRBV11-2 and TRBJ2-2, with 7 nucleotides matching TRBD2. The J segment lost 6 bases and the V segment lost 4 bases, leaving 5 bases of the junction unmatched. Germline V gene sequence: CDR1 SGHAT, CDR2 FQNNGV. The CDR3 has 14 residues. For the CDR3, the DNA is TGTGCCAGCAGCTCCTGGACTAGTCCCGGGGAGCTGTTTTTT. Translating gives CASSSWTSPGELFF.

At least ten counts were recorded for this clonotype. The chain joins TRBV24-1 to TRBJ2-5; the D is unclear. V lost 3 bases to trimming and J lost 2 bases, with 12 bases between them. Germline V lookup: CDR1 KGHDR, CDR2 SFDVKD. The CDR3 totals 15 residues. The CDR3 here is CATSDRTDDQETQYF. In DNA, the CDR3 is TGTGCCACCAGTGATCGGACGGATGATCAAGAGACCCAGTACTTC.

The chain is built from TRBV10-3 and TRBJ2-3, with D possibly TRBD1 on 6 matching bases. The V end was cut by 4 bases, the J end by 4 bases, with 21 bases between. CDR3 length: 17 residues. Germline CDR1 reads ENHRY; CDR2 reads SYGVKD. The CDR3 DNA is TGTGCCATCAGTGCAGGGGCCGGCGTTTCGGCAGCAGATACGCAGTATTTT. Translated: CAISAGAGVSAADTQYF.

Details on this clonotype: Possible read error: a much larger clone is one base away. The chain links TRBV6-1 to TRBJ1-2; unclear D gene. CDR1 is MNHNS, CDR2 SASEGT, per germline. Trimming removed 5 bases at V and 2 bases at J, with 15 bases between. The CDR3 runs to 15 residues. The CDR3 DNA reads TGTGCCAGCAGTTACACGTTCAGGCACAACTATGGCTACACCTTC. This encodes CASSYTFRHNYGYTF.

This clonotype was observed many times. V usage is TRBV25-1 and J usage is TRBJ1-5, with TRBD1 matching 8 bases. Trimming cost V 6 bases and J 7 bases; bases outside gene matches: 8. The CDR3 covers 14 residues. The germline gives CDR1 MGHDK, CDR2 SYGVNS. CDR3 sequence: CASSQDRGGQPQHF. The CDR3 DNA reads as TGTGCCAGCAGCCAAGACAGGGGCGGACAGCCCCAGCATTTT.

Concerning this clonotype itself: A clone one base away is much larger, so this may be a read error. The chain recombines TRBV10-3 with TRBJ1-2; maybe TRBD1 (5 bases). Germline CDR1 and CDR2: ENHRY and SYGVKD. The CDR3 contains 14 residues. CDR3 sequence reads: CAISAGEGIYDYTF. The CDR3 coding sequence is TGTGCCATCAGTGCGGGGGAGGGGATTTATGACTACACCTTC.

For the CDR3, the DNA is TGTGCCAGCAGCTTGAGACAGGGGGCGTTTGGAAACACCATATATTTT. This translates into CASSLRQGAFGNTIYF. The chain joins TRBV7-2 to TRBJ1-3, with 10 bases identical to TRBD1. The V gene's germline CDR1 is SGHTA and CDR2 FQGNSA. After removal of 3 bases from V and 3 bases from J, the junction contained 5 bases not matched to a gene. This CDR3 comprises 16 residues.

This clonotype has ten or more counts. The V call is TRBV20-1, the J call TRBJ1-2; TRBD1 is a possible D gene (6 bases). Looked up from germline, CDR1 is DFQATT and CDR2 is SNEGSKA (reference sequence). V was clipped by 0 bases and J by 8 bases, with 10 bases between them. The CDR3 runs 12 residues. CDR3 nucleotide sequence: TGCAGTGCTAGAGACCACAGGGAAGGCTACACCTTC. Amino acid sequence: CSARDHREGYTF.

The CDR3 protein is CSVTGLAGYTF. The DNA of the CDR3 is TGCAGCGTTACAGGGCTTGCTGGCTACACCTTC. The rearrangement links TRBV29-1 to TRBJ1-2; D possibly corresponds to TRBD1 (6 bases). Trimming cost V 5 bases and J 7 bases, with 11 bases left between them. Germline values: CDR1 SQVTM, CDR2 ANQGSEA. The CDR3 is made up of 11 amino acids.

CDR3 sequence reads: CASSPGTTIETQYF. The CDR3 nucleotides read TGTGCCAGTAGTCCCGGGACTACCATTGAGACCCAGTACTTC. The chain uses TRBV19 and TRBJ2-5; 7 bases align to TRBD2. V was clipped by 5 bases and J by 5 bases; unmatched bases: 8. Germline lookup yields CDR1 LNHDA and CDR2 SQIVND (reference sequence). The CDR3 has 14 amino acids.

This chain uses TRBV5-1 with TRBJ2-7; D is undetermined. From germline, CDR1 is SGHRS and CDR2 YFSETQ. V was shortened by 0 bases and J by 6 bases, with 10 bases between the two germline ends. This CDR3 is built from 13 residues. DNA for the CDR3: TGCGCCAGCAGCTTGGGTGGTTTCCTCGAGCAGTACTTC. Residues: CASSLGGFLEQYF.

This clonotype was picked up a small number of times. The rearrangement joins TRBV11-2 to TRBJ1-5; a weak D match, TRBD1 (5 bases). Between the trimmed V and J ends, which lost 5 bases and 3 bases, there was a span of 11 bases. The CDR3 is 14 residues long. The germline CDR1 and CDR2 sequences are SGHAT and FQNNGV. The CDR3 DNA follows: TGTGCCAGCAGCACAGACAGATTCAATCAGCCCCAGCATTTT. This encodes CASSTDRFNQPQHF. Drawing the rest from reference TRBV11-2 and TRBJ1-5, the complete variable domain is EAGVAQSPRYKIIEKRQSVAFWCNPISGHATLYWYQQILGQGPKLLIQFQNNGVVDDSQLPKDRFSAERLKGVDSTLKIQPAKLEDSAVYLCASSTDRFNQPQHFGDGTRLSIL.